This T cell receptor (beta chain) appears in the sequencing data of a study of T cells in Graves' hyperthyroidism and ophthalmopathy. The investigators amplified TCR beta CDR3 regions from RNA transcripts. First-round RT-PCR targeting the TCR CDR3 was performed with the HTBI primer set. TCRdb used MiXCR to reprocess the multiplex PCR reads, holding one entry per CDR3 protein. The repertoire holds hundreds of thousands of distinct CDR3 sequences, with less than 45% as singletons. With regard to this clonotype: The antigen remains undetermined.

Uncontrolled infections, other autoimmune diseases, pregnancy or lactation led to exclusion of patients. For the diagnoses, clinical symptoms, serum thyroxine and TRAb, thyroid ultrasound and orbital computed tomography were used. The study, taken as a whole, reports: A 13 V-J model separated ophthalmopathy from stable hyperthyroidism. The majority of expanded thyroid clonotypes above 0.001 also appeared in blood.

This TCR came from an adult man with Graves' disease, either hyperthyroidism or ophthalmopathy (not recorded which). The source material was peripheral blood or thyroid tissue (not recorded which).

CDR3: CASSLSFGGGEEKAFF. The CDR3 DNA follows: TGTGCCAGCAGCCTTAGCTTCGGGGGCGGCGAGGAGAAAGCTTTCTTT. J is TRBJ1-1 and V is TRBV6-5, with a weak D call TRBD1 (6 bases). The V end was cut by 6 bases, the J end by 9 bases, with 26 bases between. The CDR3 loop spans 16 amino acids. Per the germline V gene, CDR1 is MNHEY and CDR2 is SVGAGI.